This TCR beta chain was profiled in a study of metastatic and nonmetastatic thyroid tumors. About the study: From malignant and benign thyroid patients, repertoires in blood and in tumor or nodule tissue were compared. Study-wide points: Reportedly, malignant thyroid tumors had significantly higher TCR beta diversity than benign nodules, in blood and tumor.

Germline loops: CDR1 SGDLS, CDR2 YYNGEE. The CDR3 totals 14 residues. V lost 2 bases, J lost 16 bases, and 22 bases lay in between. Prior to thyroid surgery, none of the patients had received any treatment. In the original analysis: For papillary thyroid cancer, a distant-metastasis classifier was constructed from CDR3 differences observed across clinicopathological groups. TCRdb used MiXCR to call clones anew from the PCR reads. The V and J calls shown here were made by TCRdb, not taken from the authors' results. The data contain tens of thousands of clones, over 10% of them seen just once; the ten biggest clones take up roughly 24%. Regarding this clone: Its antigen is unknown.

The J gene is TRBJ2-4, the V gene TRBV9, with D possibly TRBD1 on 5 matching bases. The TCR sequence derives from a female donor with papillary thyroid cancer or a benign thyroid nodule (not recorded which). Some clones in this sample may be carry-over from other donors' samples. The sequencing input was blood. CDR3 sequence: CASSVSYRNGEKYF. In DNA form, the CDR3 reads TGTGCCAGCAGCGTTTCTTACAGGAATGGAGAGAAATACTTC.